These 5 T cell receptor beta chains originate from one sample sequenced in a study of blood T cells in healthy people across ages. A sample-barcoded 5' primer and a J-beta primer mix were used in a second PCR of roughly 6 to 11 cycles. TCRdb reprocessed the 5' RACE reads via MiXCR and lists one record per CDR3 protein. In the table there are about 730,000 distinct CDR3 sequences, approximately 43% of which are singletons. Sequences were obtained from blood. Source of these receptors: a woman aged 55-75 years in good health.

As regards this clonotype: A read error may account for a junction end that differs from germline. This chain links TRBV20-1 with TRBJ2-4; TRBD1 might be the D (5 bases). The CDR3 has 13 amino acids. Germline V gene data show CDR1 as DFQATT and CDR2 as SNEGSKA (reference sequence). The CDR3 DNA reads as TGCAGTTCAGGGCCCTCAGCCAAAAACATTCGGTACTTC. Its protein product is CSSGPSAKNIRYF.

This clonotype was observed at least ten times. The chain couples TRBV5-5 to TRBJ2-1; D not certain. CDR1 SGHKS and CDR2 YYEKEE come from the germline V gene (reference sequence). The CDR3 is 12 amino acids. Deletions cut 2 bases from V and 5 bases from J, with 5 bases between. The CDR3 protein is CASSLHNNEQFF. Written as DNA, the CDR3 is TGTGCCAGCAGCTTACACAACAATGAGCAGTTCTTC.

This clonotype showed up just once. The chain couples TRBV7-2 to TRBJ1-2; D call uncertain. Trimming removed 5 bases at V and 4 bases at J, with 17 bases between. This CDR3 contains 15 residues. Germline V lookup: CDR1 SGHTA, CDR2 FQGNSA. CDR3 nucleotides: TGTGCCAGCAGCCCTAGACGGGGTGGGATCTATGGCTACACCTTC. Residues: CASSPRRGGIYGYTF.

V usage is TRBV12-3 or TRBV12-4 and J usage is TRBJ2-7; TRBD1 agrees at 11 bases. The CDR3 contains 14 residues. Trimming at V came to 6 bases and at J to 6 bases, leaving 7 bases not matched to a gene. CDR3 protein: CASSPRTGGVEQYF. The DNA for the CDR3 is TGTGCCAGCAGCCCCCGGACAGGGGGCGTCGAGCAGTACTTC.

This clonotype was seen many times. The rearrangement uses TRBV4-2 and TRBJ1-6; D is unresolved. Germline values: CDR1 LGHNA, CDR2 YNFKEQ. This CDR3 has 15 residues. Trimming pared 3 bases from V and 5 bases from J, leaving 11 bases between. CDR3 sequence: CASSQQEGDNSPLHF. In nucleotides, the CDR3 is TGTGCCAGCAGCCAGCAGGAGGGAGATAATTCACCCCTCCACTTT.